A selection of T cell receptor beta chains follows, all from one sample in a study of cytomegalovirus exposure and HLA in healthy donors. Clones were sequenced by immunoSEQ multiplex PCR, and TCRdb holds only the in-frame ones, with some missing. The sample contains 100,000 to 150,000 clones, around 79% of which appear only once. Sequencing was done on a sample of PBMCs. The origin of the receptors is a woman aged 18-35 years in good health and CMV-seronegative. Both conserved end residues are part of each CDR3. D genes are given only for firm matches. Expanded clones get a size class; other rows say once, few or many, or leave the size out.

clone_size j_call v_call d_call cdr3_aa cdr3_nt
NA TRBJ1-3 TRBV18 NA CASSPKSVSGNTIYF TGTGCCAGCTCACCAAAGTCGGTCTCTGGAAACACCATATATTTT
NA TRBJ2-1 TRBV7-2 TRBD1 CASSLFLDRGDNEQFF TGTGCCAGCAGCCTATTCTTGGACAGGGGGGATAATGAGCAGTTCTTC
few TRBJ2-5 TRBV11-1 NA CASSYPGRDETQYF TGTGCCAGCAGCTACCCCGGGAGAGACGAGACCCAGTACTTC
NA TRBJ2-3 TRBV7-9 TRBD2 CASSKGLAGPDTQYF TGTGCCAGCAGCAAGGGACTAGCGGGCCCAGATACGCAGTATTTT
few TRBJ2-1 TRBV7-2 NA CASSSQSSILNEQFF TGTGCCAGCAGCTCGCAGTCTTCGATCCTGAATGAGCAGTTCTTC
few TRBJ1-1 TRBV6-5 TRBD1 CASSSQGENTEAFF TGTGCCAGCAGTTCCCAGGGGGAAAACACTGAAGCTTTCTTT
NA TRBJ1-2 TRBV6-6 NA CASSYQASATNYGYTF TGTGCCAGCAGTTACCAGGCGTCAGCTACTAACTATGGCTACACCTTC
NA TRBJ1-6 TRBV5-1 NA CASSLELDSPLHF TGCGCCAGCAGCTTGGAACTGGATTCACCCCTCCACTTT
once TRBJ1-5 TRBV6-5 NA CASSQQGGNQPQHF TGTGCCAGCAGCCAACAGGGTGGCAATCAGCCCCAGCATTTT
NA TRBJ1-4 TRBV5-1 TRBD1 CASSLRTGQPRHEKLFF TGCGCCAGCAGCTTAAGGACAGGGCAACCTCGCCATGAAAAACTGTTTTTT
NA TRBJ1-4 TRBV5-1 NA CASSQVAGDNEKLFF TGCGCCAGCAGCCAGGTGGCAGGGGATAATGAAAAACTGTTTTTT
NA TRBJ1-2 TRBV19 NA CASTPVSGRGDGYTF TGTGCCAGTACGCCCGTATCCGGCAGGGGAGATGGCTACACCTTC
NA TRBJ2-1 TRBV27 TRBD2 CASSFWGLAGGNEQFF TGTGCCAGCAGTTTTTGGGGACTAGCGGGAGGTAATGAGCAGTTCTTC
few TRBJ1-5 TRBV19 TRBD1 CASKTDRAEQPQHF TGTGCCAGCAAGACCGACAGGGCCGAACAGCCCCAGCATTTT
NA TRBJ1-6 TRBV6-6 TRBD1 CASSYPPGQGLSPLHF TGTGCCAGCAGTTACCCTCCGGGACAGGGTTTGTCACCCCTCCACTTT
NA TRBJ2-1 TRBV18 NA CASSRTVPDYNEQFF TGTGCCAGCTCACGGACTGTCCCCGACTACAATGAGCAGTTCTTC
NA TRBJ1-1 TRBV27 TRBD1 CASTLTGSDTEAFF TGTGCCAGCACCCTGACAGGGTCGGACACTGAAGCTTTCTTT
NA TRBJ1-5 TRBV19 TRBD1 CATRDRAQGNQPQHF TGTGCCACCCGGGACAGGGCTCAGGGGAATCAGCCCCAGCATTTT
NA TRBJ2-5 TRBV27 TRBD2 CASSLSGSKGETQYF TGTGCCAGCAGTTTAAGCGGGAGTAAGGGAGAGACCCAGTACTTC
NA TRBJ1-5 TRBV30 TRBD1 CAWTQQGHQYQPQHF TGTGCCTGGACCCAACAGGGGCATCAATATCAGCCCCAGCATTTT
NA TRBJ1-2 TRBV5-4 TRBD1 CASSRGIETGDGYTF TGTGCCAGCAGTCGGGGGATTGAGACAGGGGATGGCTACACCTTC
NA TRBJ1-1 TRBV7-2 NA CASSWTEGNTEAFF TGTGCCAGCAGCTGGACAGAAGGGAACACTGAAGCTTTCTTT
NA TRBJ2-1 TRBV27 NA CASSFDSDNEQFF TGTGCCAGCAGTTTCGACAGCGACAATGAGCAGTTCTTC
NA TRBJ1-5 TRBV5-8 TRBD1 CASTSGTGGEQPQHF TGTGCCAGCACCTCCGGGACAGGGGGCGAGCAGCCCCAGCATTTT
NA TRBJ2-3 TRBV18 NA CASSPPGADTQYF TGTGCCAGCTCACCACCGGGCGCAGATACGCAGTATTTT
once TRBJ1-4 TRBV7-7 NA CASSSTGAFNEKLFF TGTGCTAGCAGCTCTACAGGAGCCTTTAATGAAAAACTGTTTTTT
once TRBJ2-3 TRBV18 NA CASSPDRTVKDTQYF TGTGCCAGCTCACCCGACCGGACAGTAAAAGATACGCAGTATTTT
NA TRBJ2-7 TRBV19 TRBD1 CASKKTGQGSYEQYF TGTGCCAGTAAAAAAACGGGACAGGGTTCTTACGAGCAGTACTTC
NA TRBJ1-3 TRBV2 NA CASRSLRSGNTIYF TGTGCCAGCAGATCGTTACGGTCTGGAAACACCATATATTTT
NA TRBJ2-7 TRBV5-1 NA CASKSAGARNYEQYF TGCGCCAGCAAGTCGGCAGGGGCGAGAAACTACGAGCAGTACTTC
NA TRBJ2-1 TRBV11-2 TRBD2 CASSLLAGGKNEQFF TGTGCCAGCAGCCTCCTAGCGGGAGGGAAGAATGAGCAGTTCTTC
NA TRBJ1-4 TRBV2 NA CASSGQAAGTNEKLFF TGTGCCAGCAGTGGACAGGCGGCCGGAACTAATGAAAAACTGTTTTTT
NA TRBJ2-6 TRBV18 NA CASSPYGGPGANGLTF TGTGCCAGCTCACCATATGGGGGCCCCGGGGCCAACGGCCTGACTTTC
NA TRBJ2-7 TRBV28 TRBD1 CASSLSQGAGEQYF TGTGCCAGCAGTTTATCCCAGGGGGCGGGGGAGCAGTACTTC
NA TRBJ1-5 TRBV6-5 TRBD1 CASSYSAGGNQPQHF TGTGCCAGCAGTTACTCCGCAGGGGGGAATCAGCCCCAGCATTTT
NA TRBJ1-2 TRBV10-3 TRBD1 CAISDPPGQGMVRGYTF TGTGCCATCAGTGATCCCCCGGGACAGGGGATGGTACGTGGCTACACCTTC
NA TRBJ2-3 TRBV5-4 TRBD1 CASSLGLTGLADTQYF TGTGCCAGCAGCTTGGGGTTGACAGGGCTGGCGGATACGCAGTATTTT
few TRBJ2-3 TRBV6-4 TRBD2 CASSLASGSTDTQYF TGTGCCAGCAGCCTGGCTAGCGGGAGCACAGATACGCAGTATTTT
NA TRBJ1-1 TRBV10-2 NA CASSEVSNMNTEAFF TGCGCCAGCAGTGAGGTTAGCAATATGAACACTGAAGCTTTCTTT
NA TRBJ1-2 TRBV27 TRBD1 CASSNRGVGYGYTF TGTGCCAGCAGTAACAGGGGGGTTGGGTATGGCTACACCTTC
NA TRBJ1-5 TRBV19 TRBD1 CASRLAGWDSRNQPQHF TGTGCCAGTAGACTCGCTGGTTGGGACAGCCGCAATCAGCCCCAGCATTTT
NA TRBJ1-2 TRBV10-1 NA CASSENLGGTGYTF TGCGCCAGCAGTGAGAATCTAGGCGGAACTGGCTACACCTTC
NA TRBJ2-2 TRBV5-1 NA CASSFVLTGELFF TGCGCCAGCAGCTTTGTTTTAACCGGGGAGCTGTTTTTT
NA TRBJ2-1 TRBV7-9 TRBD2 CASSLDGAGVSYEQFF TGTGCCAGCAGCTTAGACGGAGCGGGAGTTTCCTATGAGCAGTTCTTC
NA TRBJ2-5 TRBV7-2 TRBD2 CASSSGTSGRGIETQYF TGTGCCAGCAGCTCCGGGACTAGCGGGAGGGGAATAGAGACCCAGTACTTC